This T cell receptor (beta chain) is from a study of T-cell memory formation after mild COVID-19. In the study overall: Clusters were largely donor specific.

The 5'RACE method, run with constant-segment primers, produced TCR alpha and TCR beta cDNA libraries (carrying sample barcodes and UMIs). TCRdb passed the 5' RACE reads through MiXCR, listing each CDR3 protein once. Of about 180,000 distinct CDR3 sequences in the sample, roughly 17% were seen once. Regarding the study as a whole: Detection of some responders pre-infection suggested pre-existing cross-reactive memory T cells participated. Clones that contracted clustered mainly in CM and EM if CD4+ and in EMRA if CD8+.

As concerns this clonotype: What it recognizes is unknown.

The CDR3 is 14 residues long. Germline lookup yields CDR1 DFQATT and CDR2 SNEGSKA (reference sequence). The ends were cut back, 3 bases at V and 0 bases at J, with 10 bases in the middle. The sequenced sample consisted of PBMCs or a T cell subset sorted from them (not recorded which). This sequence originates from an adult woman who had mild COVID-19 (a few samples of this study predate the infection). Cell type and time point are not known. The rearrangement joins TRBV20-1 to TRBJ2-3, with D maybe TRBD1 (7 bases). The chain's CDR3 is CSARRDSSTDTQYF. The CDR3 DNA sequence: TGCAGTGCTAGGCGGGACAGTAGCACAGATACGCAGTATTTT.